The rows below give T cell receptor beta chains drawn from one sample of a study of blood T cell repertoires in COVID-19. Data came from immunoSEQ multiplex PCR; TCRdb stores just in-frame clones and leaves some out. This table holds over 140,000 clones, approximately 84% found once. Source material: peripheral blood. Receptors were obtained from a woman aged 55 to 70 with acute or convalescent COVID-19. Each CDR3 is given with its conserved first and last residue. The order of the fields is V gene, D gene, J gene, CDR3 protein. D genes are given only for firm matches.

>TRBV7-9|.|TRBJ2-2
CASSFPGARNTGELFF
>TRBV5-6|.|TRBJ1-5
CASSLRGGLQPQHF
>TRBV18|TRBD2|TRBJ2-7
CASSPRLAGAYEQYF
>TRBV2|.|TRBJ1-1
CASSLDSAIGGPEAFF
>TRBV3-1/TRBV3-2|.|TRBJ1-2
CASKQGGVNYGYTF
>TRBV29-1|.|TRBJ1-2
CSVGQFTYGYTF
>TRBV19|TRBD1|TRBJ1-5
CASSIRTGGGNQPQHF
>TRBV28|.|TRBJ1-5
CASSSGSVNQPQHF
>TRBV21-1|.|TRBJ2-2
CASLPIPVRTGELFF
>TRBV24-1|TRBD1|TRBJ2-5
CATSDLASGGEVSYF
>TRBV5-1|.|TRBJ2-3
CASSLEAVTSTDTQYF
>TRBV7-9|.|TRBJ2-2
CASSLVLAGTGELFF
>TRBV10-1|TRBD1|TRBJ2-7
CASSESLGQGFNEQYF
>TRBV5-4|TRBD1|TRBJ2-5
CASSSSPPGTGGETQYF
>TRBV28|.|TRBJ1-5
CASSSAGSGNQPQHF
>TRBV28|TRBD2|TRBJ2-4
CASSLSSGPLAKNIQYF
>TRBV5-1|TRBD1|TRBJ1-1
CASSLGWGTGGRTEAFF
>TRBV6-5|TRBD2|TRBJ2-3
CASSYDRLAGEDTQYF
>TRBV6-5|TRBD1|TRBJ1-1
CASCRTGDMNTEAFF
>TRBV30|TRBD1|TRBJ1-2
CAWSVDRAGGYTF
>TRBV6-5|TRBD2|TRBJ2-1
CASSYEGTSGSNEQFF
>TRBV27|.|TRBJ2-1
CASNQGNEQFF
>TRBV19|TRBD1|TRBJ2-3
CASSLWGQPRSTDTQYF
>TRBV29-1|TRBD1|TRBJ1-1
CSVEDRGRFTEAFF
>TRBV11-3|.|TRBJ2-5
CASSSDWETQYF
>TRBV7-8|TRBD1|TRBJ1-1
CASSLLWTGGYNTEAFF
>TRBV6-4|TRBD1|TRBJ1-1
CASRGLEAQGAEAFF
>TRBV19|TRBD2|TRBJ2-1
CASSEQRNSGRAHEQFF
>TRBV6-4|.|TRBJ1-4
CASSDFPDSPSGNEKLFF
>TRBV5-1|.|TRBJ2-5
CASSSSGLGGQETQYF
>TRBV7-2|.|TRBJ1-5
CASSFYSSHQPQHF
>TRBV28|.|TRBJ1-5
CASSSGNQPQHF
>TRBV12-3/TRBV12-4|TRBD1|TRBJ2-1
CAIGTGPYNEQFF
>TRBV15|TRBD1|TRBJ2-7
CATSTGTGSYEQYF
>TRBV5-1|.|TRBJ1-1
CASSLDPGLNTEAFF